These 27 T cell receptor beta chains were all obtained from the same sample, sequenced in a study of shared clonotypes between healthy human individuals. Data came from immunoSEQ multiplex PCR; TCRdb stores just in-frame clones and leaves some out. The sample carries 2,500,000 or so clones, around 92% recorded once. Sequenced material: naive CD4+ T cells from PBMCs. Subset indicated: CD45RA+ positively selected. These receptors were obtained from a young man in good health. Some clones in this sample may be carry-over from other donors' samples.

The chain carries TRBV29-1 and TRBJ2-6; D gene uncertain. This CDR3 region has 13 residues. V dropped 5 bases and J dropped 0 bases, with 5 bases sitting between them. Germline-derived CDR1 and CDR2 are SQVTM and ANQGSEA. The CDR3 protein is CSVTRSGANVLTF. For the CDR3, the DNA is TGCAGCGTTACCCGCTCTGGGGCCAACGTCCTGACTTTC.

About this clone itself: The same CDR3 is also encoded by other DNA sequences in this sample. The rearrangement links TRBV4-3 to TRBJ1-2, with D hard to call. Trimming left V 4 bases short and J 4 bases short, with 4 bases between. The CDR3 is 11 residues long. Germline CDR1 and CDR2: LGHNA and YSLEER. CDR3 loop: CASSRGYGYTF. CDR3 coding DNA: TGCGCCAGCAGCCGGGGCTATGGCTACACCTTC.

This chain links TRBV14 with TRBJ2-1; the D gene is possibly TRBD2 (5 bases). Germline assignment: CDR1 SGHDN and CDR2 FVKESK. V lost 0 bases to trimming and J lost 0 bases, with 21 bases between them. The CDR3 totals 20 residues. This CDR3 is CASSQDPGGWAQVSYNEQFF. CDR3 sequence (DNA): TGTGCCAGCAGCCAAGATCCCGGAGGATGGGCCCAGGTCTCCTACAATGAGCAGTTCTTC.

The chain uses TRBV7-9 and TRBJ2-1; either TRBD1 or TRBD2 may supply D (5 bases each). Germline V CDR1 and CDR2: SEHNR, FQNEAQ (reference sequence). The CDR3 runs to 19 residues. The ends were cut back, 5 bases at V and 8 bases at J, with 31 bases in the middle. Here the CDR3 DNA reads TGTGCCAGCAGCCCCCGTCCCGGGACGTCCAACTCGACGGTCCATGAGCAGTTCTTC. Translation gives CASSPRPGTSNSTVHEQFF.

The V call is TRBV14, the J call TRBJ2-5, with 8 bases lining up with TRBD1. This CDR3 is built from 14 residues. The trim removed 3 bases at V and 5 bases at J, leaving 5 bases unmatched. The germline CDR1 and CDR2 sequences are SGHDN and FVKESK. The CDR3 DNA is TGTGCCAGCAGCCAGGGCAGGGGGCTGGAGACCCAGTACTTC. Its translation is CASSQGRGLETQYF.

This clone was picked up one time. Other DNA sequences in this specimen translate into the identical CDR3. The chain joins TRBV9 to TRBJ2-3; 9 positions match TRBD2. With V trimmed by 4 bases and J by 3 bases, 3 bases remained unmatched. Germline V gene data show CDR1 as SGDLS and CDR2 as YYNGEE. This CDR3 spans 14 amino acids. The CDR3, as DNA: TGTGCCAGCAGCTTTAGCGGGAGAACAGATACGCAGTATTTT. It translates to CASSFSGRTDTQYF.

This chain links TRBV5-3 with TRBJ2-3; D unresolved. TRBV5-3 is an ORF, with its function uncertain. This CDR3 has 14 amino acids. The V end lost 4 bases, the J end lost 5 bases, and 14 bases lay between the germline ends. The CDR3 here is CARSRADGLDTQYF. In DNA form, the CDR3 reads TGTGCCAGAAGCAGGGCGGACGGGCTAGATACGCAGTATTTT.

CDR3 nucleotides: TGTGCCAGCAGGGCCCGACAGGGGGTTTCTGGGGCCAACGTCCTGACTTTC. It codes for CASRARQGVSGANVLTF. The genes are TRBV2 and TRBJ2-6, with 9 bases lining up with TRBD1. The CDR3 extends over 17 amino acids. Germline V gives CDR1 SNHLY, CDR2 FYNNEI. The junction had 7 bases not matched to a gene; V was cut back by 6 bases and J by 1 base.

The V call is TRBV4-1, the J call TRBJ2-5; TRBD2 matches at 7 bases. The CDR3 totals 17 residues. V was pared by 0 bases and J by 1 base, with 8 bases of the junction left unmatched. In germline, CDR1 is MGHRA, CDR2 YSYEKL. The CDR3 region is CASSQDDRPGGQETQYF. The CDR3 region has the DNA TGCGCCAGCAGCCAAGATGATCGCCCGGGAGGCCAAGAGACCCAGTACTTC.

CDR3 sequence reads: CASSPLSGADEKLFF. In DNA form, the CDR3 reads TGTGCCAGCTCACCACTGTCAGGGGCGGATGAAAAACTGTTTTTT. The rearrangement links TRBV18 to TRBJ1-4; maybe TRBD1 (6 bases). This CDR3 region has 15 residues. Germline V CDR1 and CDR2: KGHSH, LQKENI. The V and J ends lost 1 base and 6 bases respectively, with 12 bases between them.

The chain links TRBV19 to TRBJ2-1; 8 positions agree with TRBD2. The CDR3 consists of 16 residues. Germline trimming cut 10 bases from V and 5 bases from J; bases unmatched to any gene: 16. Per the germline V gene, CDR1 is LNHDA and CDR2 is SQIVND (reference sequence). The CDR3 DNA reads TGTGCCACCCAGGATAGAGCGGGAGAGGCAGACAATGAGCAGTTCTTC. Protein: CATQDRAGEADNEQFF. The full variable domain, in which reference TRBV19 and TRBJ2-1 provide the parts outside the CDR3, is DGGITQSPKYLFRKEGQNVTLSCEQNLNHDAMYWYRQDPGQGLRLIYYSQIVNDFQKGDIAEGYSVSREKKESFPLTVTSAQKNPTAFYLCATQDRAGEADNEQFFGPGTRLTVL.

The gene calls are TRBV4-2 and TRBJ1-1; 8 positions match TRBD1. V was clipped by 6 bases and J by 4 bases; unmatched bases: 7. CDR3 length: 14 residues. Germline lookup yields CDR1 LGHNA and CDR2 YNFKEQ. CDR3 in amino acids: CASRIDRGLTEAFF. In nucleotides, the CDR3 is TGTGCCAGCAGAATAGACAGGGGTCTCACTGAAGCTTTCTTT.

The gene calls are TRBV11-2 and TRBJ1-3; D is unresolved. The germline V gene has CDR1 SGHAT and CDR2 FQNNGV. V lost 5 bases, J lost 4 bases, and 12 bases lay in between. The CDR3 is 14 amino acids. The CDR3 DNA reads as TGTGCCAGCAGCCCCGGGATTCGAGGAAACACCATATATTTT. Amino acids: CASSPGIRGNTIYF.

V is TRBV5-4 and J is TRBJ1-6, with D possibly TRBD1 on 6 matching bases. Germline assignment: CDR1 SGHNT and CDR2 YYREEE (reference sequence). With 2 bases removed from V and 11 bases from J, the gap between germline ends came to 17 bases. The CDR3 is 15 residues long. CDR3 protein: CASSFSARGPTPLHF. CDR3 in DNA: TGTGCCAGCAGCTTTTCTGCCAGGGGACCAACACCCCTCCACTTT. The whole variable domain, filled in from reference TRBV5-4 and TRBJ1-6, reads ETGVTQSPTHLIKTRGQQVTLRCSSQSGHNTVSWYQQALGQGPQFIFQYYREEENGRGNFPPRFSGLQFPNYSSELNVNALELDDSALYLCASSFSARGPTPLHFGNGTRLTVT.

The V and J genes are TRBV7-3 and TRBJ1-1, with 7 bases lining up with TRBD1. The germline V gene encodes CDR1 SGHTA and CDR2 FQGTGA. The CDR3 covers 15 residues. The V and J ends lost 0 bases and 3 bases, in that order; junction bases with no gene match: 4. CDR3 sequence: CASSLTAQGDTEAFF. CDR3 coding DNA: TGTGCCAGCAGCTTAACGGCGCAGGGGGACACTGAAGCTTTCTTT.

V gene TRBV28 combines with J gene TRBJ2-7; 11 bases agree with TRBD2. The V gene's germline CDR1 is MDHEN and CDR2 SYDVKM. Losses at the gene ends were 6 bases for V and 2 bases for J; bases not matched to a gene: 6. The CDR3 contains 15 residues. CDR3 DNA sequence: TGTGCCAGCAGCCCGACTAGCGGGATGCCCTACGAGCAGTACTTC. Residues: CASSPTSGMPYEQYF.

The chain carries TRBV2 and TRBJ1-2; 9 bases are shared with TRBD1. The CDR3 contains 14 residues. The V segment lost 6 bases and the J segment 3 bases; nucleotides outside the gene matches: 5. Germline values: CDR1 SNHLY, CDR2 FYNNEI. The CDR3 DNA is TGTGCCAGCAGAGAACAGGGGGCTGACTATGGCTACACCTTC. Translation: CASREQGADYGYTF.

The gene calls are TRBV2 and TRBJ2-7; TRBD2 might be the D (6 bases). In germline, CDR1 is SNHLY, CDR2 FYNNEI. The V end lost 7 bases, the J end lost 7 bases, and 23 bases lay between the germline ends. The CDR3 contains 15 residues. The CDR3 loop is CASILLRASSGEQYF. The CDR3 nucleotides are TGTGCCAGCATACTACTTAGAGCTTCAAGCGGGGAGCAGTACTTC.

J is TRBJ2-7 and V is TRBV7-9; perhaps TRBD2 as D (6 bases). The CDR3 length is 16 residues. Germline V gene sequence: CDR1 SEHNR, CDR2 FQNEAQ (reference sequence). The V end lost 5 bases, the J end lost 0 bases, and 17 bases lay between the germline ends. The CDR3 is CASSGGSTPISYEQYF. CDR3 nucleotides: TGTGCCAGCAGCGGGGGGTCAACTCCTATCTCCTACGAGCAGTACTTC.

The chain is built from TRBV2 and TRBJ1-2; D remains unclear. CDR3 length: 12 amino acids. Germline CDR1 and CDR2: SNHLY and FYNNEI. With 7 bases removed from V and 3 bases from J, the gap between germline ends came to 9 bases. As DNA, the CDR3 is TGTGCCAGCAAGGCCGAGGACTATGGCTACACCTTC. Translation: CASKAEDYGYTF.

A word on this clone: Other DNA sequences in the sample encode the same CDR3. The chain's CDR3 is CASSLADSYEQYF. The CDR3 DNA is TGTGCCAGCAGCCTCGCTGACAGCTACGAGCAGTACTTC. The V and J genes are TRBV7-2 and TRBJ2-7, with D tentatively TRBD1 (5 bases). Germline V gene lookup returns CDR1 SGHTA and CDR2 FQGNSA. This CDR3 is built from 13 residues. Trimming removed 5 bases from V and 3 bases from J, with 11 bases in between. The full variable domain, its missing parts supplied by reference TRBV7-2 and TRBJ2-7, is GAGVSQSPSNKVTEKGKDVELRCDPISGHTALYWYRQSLGQGLEFLIYFQGNSAPDKSGLPSDRFSAERTGGSVSTLTIQRTQQEDSAVYLCASSLADSYEQYFGPGTRLTVT.

J is TRBJ1-1 and V is TRBV6-1, with 9 bases aligning to TRBD1. Looked up from germline, CDR1 is MNHNS and CDR2 is SASEGT. There are 14 residues in the CDR3. V lost 6 bases, J lost 4 bases, and 6 bases stayed unmatched. CDR3 sequence (DNA): TGTGCCAGCAGGGAACAGGGGGCGGGCACTGAAGCTTTCTTT. It specifies CASREQGAGTEAFF.

This chain connects TRBV30 to TRBJ2-1, with TRBD1 matching 10 bases. The CDR3 totals 17 residues. The V gene's germline CDR1 is GTSNPN and CDR2 SVGIG (reference sequence). V lost 7 bases to trimming and J lost 0 bases; unmatched junction nucleotides: 12. CDR3 residues: CAYSGQGRASSYNEQFF. The CDR3 bases are TGTGCCTATTCGGGACAGGGGCGCGCGAGCTCCTACAATGAGCAGTTCTTC.

The V call is TRBV5-1, the J call TRBJ2-1, with 12 nucleotides matching TRBD1. Germline V gives CDR1 SGHRS, CDR2 YFSETQ. The J segment lost 9 bases and the V segment lost 4 bases, leaving 5 bases of the junction unmatched. CDR3 length: 14 residues. In DNA, the CDR3 is TGCGCCAGCAGCCCCGGGACAGGGGGCGGTGAGCAGTTCTTC. It codes for CASSPGTGGGEQFF. Filled out from reference TRBV5-1 and TRBJ2-1, the complete variable domain reads KAGVTQTPRYLIKTRGQQVTLSCSPISGHRSVSWYQQTPGQGLQFLFEYFSETQRNKGNFPGRFSGRQFSNSRSEMNVSTLELGDSALYLCASSPGTGGGEQFFGPGTRLTVL.

V is TRBV5-4 and J is TRBJ1-1; D gene uncertain. Trimming stripped 2 bases from V and 3 bases from J, with 14 bases between. The CDR3 extends over 15 amino acids. CDR1 and CDR2 from the germline V gene are SGHNT and YYREEE (reference sequence). CDR3 protein: CASSLYLRADTEAFF. Here the CDR3 DNA reads TGTGCCAGCAGCTTATACCTGAGGGCCGACACTGAAGCTTTCTTT.

V gene TRBV5-4 combines with J gene TRBJ2-7; D perhaps matches TRBD2 (6 bases). CDR1 SGHNT and CDR2 YYREEE come from the germline V gene (reference sequence). V gave up 5 bases and J gave up 0 bases, with 18 bases separating them. The CDR3 spans 16 residues. For the CDR3, the DNA is TGTGCCAGCAGTCCCCCGGGGGTTGGGGTCTCCTACGAGCAGTACTTC. It codes for CASSPPGVGVSYEQYF.

This clone was recorded many times. The CDR3 sequence: CASSLAGSTSYNEQFF. DNA for the CDR3: TGTGCCAGCAGCTTAGCAGGGTCCACCTCCTACAATGAGCAGTTCTTC. The chain couples TRBV7-6 to TRBJ2-1, with D unclear. Germline CDR1 SGHVS, CDR2 FNYEAQ. The CDR3 covers 16 residues. V lost 0 bases and J lost 0, with 9 bases in between.